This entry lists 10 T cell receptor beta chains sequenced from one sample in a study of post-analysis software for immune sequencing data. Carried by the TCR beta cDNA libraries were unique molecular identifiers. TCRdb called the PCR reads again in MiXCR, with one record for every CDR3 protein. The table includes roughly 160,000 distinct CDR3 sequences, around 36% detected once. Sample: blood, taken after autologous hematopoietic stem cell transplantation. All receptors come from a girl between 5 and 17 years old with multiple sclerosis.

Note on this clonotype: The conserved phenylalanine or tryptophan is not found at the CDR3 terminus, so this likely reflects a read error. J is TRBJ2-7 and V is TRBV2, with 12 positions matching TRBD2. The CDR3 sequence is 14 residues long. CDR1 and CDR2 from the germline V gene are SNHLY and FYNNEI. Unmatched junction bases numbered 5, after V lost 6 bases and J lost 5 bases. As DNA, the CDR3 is TGTGCCAGCAGCACCACTAGCGGGAGGAACGAGCAGTACCTC. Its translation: CASSTTSGRNEQYL.

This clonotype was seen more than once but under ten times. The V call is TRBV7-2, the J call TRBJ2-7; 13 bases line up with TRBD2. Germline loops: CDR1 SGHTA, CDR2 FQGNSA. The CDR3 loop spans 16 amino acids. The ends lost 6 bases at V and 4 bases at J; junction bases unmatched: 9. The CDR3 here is CASRATGTSGMYEQYF. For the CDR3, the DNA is TGTGCCAGCAGGGCAACCGGGACTAGCGGGATGTACGAGCAGTACTTC.

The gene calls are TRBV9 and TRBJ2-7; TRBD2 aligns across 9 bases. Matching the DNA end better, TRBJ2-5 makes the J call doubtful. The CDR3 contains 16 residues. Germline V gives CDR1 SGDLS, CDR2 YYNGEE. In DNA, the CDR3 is TGTGCCAGCAGCGGAGGGGTAGCGGGAGTGGTAGCGACCCAGTACTTC. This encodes CASSGGVAGVVATQYF.

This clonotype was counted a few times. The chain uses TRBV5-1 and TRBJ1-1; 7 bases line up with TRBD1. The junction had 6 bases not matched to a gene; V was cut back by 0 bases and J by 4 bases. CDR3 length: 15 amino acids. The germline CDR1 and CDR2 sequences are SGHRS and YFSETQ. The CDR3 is CASSLVGQRGTEAFF. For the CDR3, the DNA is TGCGCCAGCAGCTTGGTGGGACAGAGGGGCACTGAAGCTTTCTTT.

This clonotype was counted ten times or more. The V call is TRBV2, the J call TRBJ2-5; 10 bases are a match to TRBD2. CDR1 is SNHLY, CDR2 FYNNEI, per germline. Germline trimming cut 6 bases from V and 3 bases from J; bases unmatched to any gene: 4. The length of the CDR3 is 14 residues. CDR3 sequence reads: CASRGLATEETQYF. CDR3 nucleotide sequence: TGTGCCAGCAGGGGACTAGCGACCGAAGAGACCCAGTACTTC. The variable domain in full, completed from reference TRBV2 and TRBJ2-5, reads EPEVTQTPSHQVTQMGQEVILRCVPISNHLYFYWYRQILGQKVEFLVSFYNNEISEKSEIFDDQFSVERPDGSNFTLKIRSTKLEDSAMYFCASRGLATEETQYFGPGTRLLVL.

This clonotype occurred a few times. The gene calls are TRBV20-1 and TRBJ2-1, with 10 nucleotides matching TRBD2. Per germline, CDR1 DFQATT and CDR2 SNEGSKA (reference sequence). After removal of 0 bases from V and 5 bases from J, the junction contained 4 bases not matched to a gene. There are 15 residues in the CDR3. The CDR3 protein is CSARDGLADNNEQFF. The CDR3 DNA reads TGCAGTGCTAGAGATGGACTAGCGGACAACAATGAGCAGTTCTTC.

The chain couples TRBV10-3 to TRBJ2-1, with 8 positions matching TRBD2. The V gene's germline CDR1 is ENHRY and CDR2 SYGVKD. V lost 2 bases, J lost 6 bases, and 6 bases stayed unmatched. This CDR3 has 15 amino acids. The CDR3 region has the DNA TGTGCCATCAGTGAGACGTTAGCGGGGTCCAATGAGCAGTTCTTC. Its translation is CAISETLAGSNEQFF.

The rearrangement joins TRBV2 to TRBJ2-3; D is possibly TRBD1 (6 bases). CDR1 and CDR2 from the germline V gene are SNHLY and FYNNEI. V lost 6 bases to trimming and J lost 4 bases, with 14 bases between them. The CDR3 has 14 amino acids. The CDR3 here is CASRGTLGPDTQYF. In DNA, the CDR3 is TGTGCCAGCAGGGGGACACTAGGGCCAGATACGCAGTATTTT.

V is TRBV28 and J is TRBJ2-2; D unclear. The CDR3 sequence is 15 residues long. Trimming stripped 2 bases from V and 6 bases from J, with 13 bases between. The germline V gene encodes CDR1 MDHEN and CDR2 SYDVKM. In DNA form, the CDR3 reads TGTGCCAGCAGTTTAATTGGGGAATCGGCCGGGGAGCTGTTTTTT. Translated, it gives CASSLIGESAGELFF. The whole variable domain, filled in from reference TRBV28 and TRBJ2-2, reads DVKVTQSSRYLVKRTGEKVFLECVQDMDHENMFWYRQDPGLGLRLIYFSYDVKMKEKGDIPEGYSVSREKKERFSLILESASTNQTSMYLCASSLIGESAGELFFGEGSRLTVL.

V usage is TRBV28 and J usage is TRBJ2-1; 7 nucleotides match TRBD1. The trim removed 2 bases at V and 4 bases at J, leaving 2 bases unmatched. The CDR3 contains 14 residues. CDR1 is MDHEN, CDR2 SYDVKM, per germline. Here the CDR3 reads CASSLGTEYNEQFF. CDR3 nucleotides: TGTGCCAGCAGTTTAGGGACAGAATACAATGAGCAGTTCTTC.